This T cell receptor (beta chain) is from a study of blood T cell repertoires in COVID-19. About the research overall: COVID-19 samples collected from the United States, Italy and Spain covered acute and convalescent phases. From T cells, B-cell-depleted T cells, or PBMCs came the material, which was cDNA or gDNA.

This clone occurred a few times. Authors' data handling: Nucleated cell counts were estimated from reference gene primer amplification. Profiling relied on immunoSEQ multiplex PCR, and the TCRdb table lists in-frame clones only, not all of them. Clonal size and the V and J genes are those of that table, whereas D and trimming came from the DNA. The repertoire holds roughly 67,000 clones, with approximately 90% as singletons. CDR1 is SGHRS and CDR2 is YFSETQ in the germline V gene. V shed 0 bases, J shed 5 bases, and the junction held 6 bases outside the gene matches. CDR3 length: 15 amino acids. This sequence was found in a woman aged 55 to 70 with acute or convalescent COVID-19. The gene calls are TRBV5-1 and TRBJ1-2, with 8 positions matching TRBD1. The sample consisted of peripheral blood. CDR3 region: CASSLAPGQAYGYTF. Here the CDR3 DNA reads TGCGCCAGCAGCTTGGCCCCGGGACAGGCTTATGGCTACACCTTC. The full variable domain, rest sourced from reference TRBV5-1 and TRBJ1-2, is KAGVTQTPRYLIKTRGQQVTLSCSPISGHRSVSWYQQTPGQGLQFLFEYFSETQRNKGNFPGRFSGRQFSNSRSEMNVSTLELGDSALYLCASSLAPGQAYGYTFGSGTRLTVV.